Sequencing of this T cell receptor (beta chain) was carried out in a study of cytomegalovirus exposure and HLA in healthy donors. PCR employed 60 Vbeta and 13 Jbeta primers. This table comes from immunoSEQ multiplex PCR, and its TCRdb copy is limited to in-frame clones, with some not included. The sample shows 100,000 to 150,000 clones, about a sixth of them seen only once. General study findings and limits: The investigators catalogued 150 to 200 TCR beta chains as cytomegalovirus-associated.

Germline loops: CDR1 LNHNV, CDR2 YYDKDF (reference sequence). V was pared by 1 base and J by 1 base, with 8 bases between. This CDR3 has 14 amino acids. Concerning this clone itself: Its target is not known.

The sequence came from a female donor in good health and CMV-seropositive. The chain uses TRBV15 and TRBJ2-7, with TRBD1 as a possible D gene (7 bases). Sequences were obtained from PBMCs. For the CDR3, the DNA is TGTGCCACCAGCAGAGCAGGGGGGTCCTACGAGCAGTACTTC. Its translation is CATSRAGGSYEQYF.